These T cell receptor beta chains were read from a single sample in a study of T cells after yellow fever vaccination. TCRdb re-called the 5' RACE reads through MiXCR, storing one row per CDR3 protein. The sample comprises 250,000 to 400,000 distinct CDR3 sequences, approximately 4% of which are singletons, and approximately 19% rests with the top ten. The source was PBMCs, collected 15 days after the yellow fever booster vaccination. These receptor sequences come from a man younger than 35 who received the YFV17D yellow fever vaccine. CDR3s include the opening cysteine and the closing phenylalanine or tryptophan. Each record gives: J gene, V gene, D gene, clone size, CDR3 protein, CDR3 DNA. A D gene is named only where the DNA matches it firmly. Clone size is shown for a subset of rows, as once, few, many or a class of expanded clone.

>TRBJ1-1|TRBV5-1|.|.
CASSLGGATEAFF
TGCGCCAGCAGCTTGGGTGGGGCCACTGAAGCTTTCTTT
>TRBJ1-1|TRBV12-3/TRBV12-4|.|few
CASSLIGQNTEAFF
TGTGCCAGCAGTTTAATTGGGCAGAACACTGAAGCTTTCTTT
>TRBJ1-5|TRBV15|.|many
CATSTYMTQPQHF
TGTGCCACCAGCACCTATATGACTCAGCCCCAGCATTTT
>TRBJ2-5|TRBV12-3/TRBV12-4|TRBD1|few
CASIGQGTETQYF
TGTGCCAGCATCGGACAGGGGACGGAGACCCAGTACTTC
>TRBJ2-5|TRBV29-1|TRBD1|many
CSAAGGHQETQYF
TGCAGCGCCGCAGGGGGCCACCAAGAGACCCAGTACTTC
>TRBJ1-1|TRBV27|.|many
CASRTEESKAFF
TGTGCCAGCAGGACGGAGGAAAGTAAGGCTTTCTTT
>TRBJ1-5|TRBV7-2|.|many
CASSLDPVNQPQHF
TGTGCCAGCAGCTTAGATCCCGTCAATCAGCCCCAGCATTTT
>TRBJ2-3|TRBV5-1|TRBD2|.
CASSPGTSLRADTQYF
TGCGCCAGCAGCCCCGGGACTAGCTTGAGGGCAGATACGCAGTATTTT
>TRBJ1-1|TRBV7-2|.|many
CASSLVPRMNTEAFF
TGTGCCAGCAGCTTAGTCCCCCGAATGAACACTGAAGCTTTCTTT
>TRBJ2-3|TRBV5-1|TRBD2|.
CASRASGVSTDTQYF
TGCGCCAGCAGGGCTAGCGGGGTGTCCACAGATACGCAGTATTTT
>TRBJ1-6|TRBV4-1|.|few
CASGLGSSYNSPLHF
TGCGCCAGCGGTCTGGGGAGCTCCTATAATTCACCCCTCCACTTT
>TRBJ2-3|TRBV10-3|TRBD1|many
CAISEGQGYTDTQYF
TGTGCCATCAGTGAGGGACAGGGGTACACAGATACGCAGTATTTT
>TRBJ2-2|TRBV9|.|many
CASSVGWVAGELFF
TGTGCCAGCAGCGTAGGGTGGGTAGCCGGGGAGCTGTTTTTT
>TRBJ2-2|TRBV9|.|.
CASSVEVSGKVTGELFF
TGTGCCAGCAGCGTAGAGGTATCCGGGAAGGTCACCGGGGAGCTGTTTTTT
>TRBJ2-6|TRBV6-5|.|few
CASSFGSGANVLTF
TGTGCCAGCAGTTTTGGCTCTGGGGCCAACGTCCTGACTTTC
>TRBJ2-5|TRBV20-1|.|few
CSARDLGIEETQYF
TGCAGTGCTAGAGATTTAGGGATTGAAGAGACCCAGTACTTC
>TRBJ2-5|TRBV7-9|TRBD1|few
CASSLPSETGDRETQYF
TGTGCCAGCAGCCTCCCCAGCGAGACAGGGGATCGGGAGACCCAGTACTTC
>TRBJ2-1|TRBV29-1|.|many
CSVDGSYNEQFF
TGCAGCGTTGATGGGTCCTACAATGAGCAGTTCTTC
>TRBJ2-3|TRBV15|TRBD2|few
CATSGSGGGASTDTQYF
TGTGCCACCAGCGGGAGCGGGGGGGGTGCTAGCACAGATACGCAGTATTTT
>TRBJ1-1|TRBV15|.|many
CATSRENYGKEAFF
TGTGCCACCAGCAGAGAGAACTATGGGAAGGAAGCTTTCTTT
>TRBJ2-1|TRBV6-4|.|few
CASSDNYNEQFF
TGTGCCAGCAGTGACAACTACAATGAGCAGTTCTTC
>TRBJ2-1|TRBV2|.|many
CASSDGRNNEQFF
TGTGCCAGCAGTGACGGCAGAAACAATGAGCAGTTCTTC